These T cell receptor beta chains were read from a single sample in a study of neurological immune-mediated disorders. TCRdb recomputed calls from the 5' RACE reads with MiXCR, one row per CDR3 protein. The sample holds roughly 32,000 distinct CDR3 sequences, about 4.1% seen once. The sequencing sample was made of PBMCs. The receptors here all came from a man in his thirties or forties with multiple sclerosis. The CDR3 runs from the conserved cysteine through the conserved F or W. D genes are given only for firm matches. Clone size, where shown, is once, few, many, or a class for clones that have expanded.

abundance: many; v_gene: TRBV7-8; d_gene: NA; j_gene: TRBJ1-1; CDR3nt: TGTGCCAGCAGCTTATGGCGTGGGGATGAAGCTTTCTTT; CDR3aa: CASSLWRGDEAFF
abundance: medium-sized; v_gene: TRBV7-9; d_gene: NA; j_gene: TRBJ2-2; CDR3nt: TGTGCCAGCAGCTTAGGACAGAACACCGGGGAGCTGTTTTTT; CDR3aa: CASSLGQNTGELFF
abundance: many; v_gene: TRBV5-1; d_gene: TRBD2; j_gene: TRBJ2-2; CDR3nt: TGCGCCAGCAACATTGGCGGTAGCGGGGCTTACACCGGGGAGCTGTTTTTT; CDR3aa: CASNIGGSGAYTGELFF
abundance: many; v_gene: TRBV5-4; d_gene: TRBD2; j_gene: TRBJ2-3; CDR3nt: TGTGCCAGCAGCAGGACTAGCGGGGGACTTGCGAATACGCAGTATTTT; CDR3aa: CASSRTSGGLANTQYF
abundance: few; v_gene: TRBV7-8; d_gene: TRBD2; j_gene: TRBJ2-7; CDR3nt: TGTGCCAGCAGCTTCCGACTAGCGGGGCCCTACGAGCAGTACTTC; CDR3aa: CASSFRLAGPYEQYF
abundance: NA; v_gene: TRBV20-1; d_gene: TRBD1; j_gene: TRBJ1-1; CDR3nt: TGCATCGGGACAGGGGTCCTTAACACTGAAGCTTTCTTT; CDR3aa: CIGTGVLNTEAFF
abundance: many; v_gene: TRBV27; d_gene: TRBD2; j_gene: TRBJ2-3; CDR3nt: TGTGCCAGCAGTTCCGGGACTAGCGGGAGCACAGATACGCAGTATTTT; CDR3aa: CASSSGTSGSTDTQYF
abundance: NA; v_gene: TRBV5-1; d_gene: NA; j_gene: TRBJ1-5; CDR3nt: TGCGCCAGCAGTACGGGGGGGTCCGGACCCCAGAATTTT; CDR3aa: CASSTGGSGPQNF
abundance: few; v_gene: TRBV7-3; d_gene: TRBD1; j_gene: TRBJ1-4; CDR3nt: TGTGCCAGCAGCTTACTGGACAGGGGAGGGGAAAAACTGTTTTTT; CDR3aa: CASSLLDRGGEKLFF
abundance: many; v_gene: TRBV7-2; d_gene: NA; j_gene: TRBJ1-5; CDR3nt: TGTGCCAGCAGCTTAGGAGGGTTGGGAAGCAATCAGCCCCAGCATTTT; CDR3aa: CASSLGGLGSNQPQHF
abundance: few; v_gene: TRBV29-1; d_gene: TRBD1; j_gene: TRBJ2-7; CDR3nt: TGCAGCGTGGGGACAGTTTCGCAAGAGCAGTACTTC; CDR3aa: CSVGTVSQEQYF
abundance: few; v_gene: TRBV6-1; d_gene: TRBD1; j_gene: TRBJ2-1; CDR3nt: TGTGCCAGCAGTTACGACAGGGGGGACGAGCAGTTCTTC; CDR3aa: CASSYDRGDEQFF
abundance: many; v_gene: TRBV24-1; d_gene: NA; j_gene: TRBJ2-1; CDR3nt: TGTGCCACCAGTGGGGGAGTCTCATTTTCCTACAATGAGCAGTTCTTC; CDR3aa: CATSGGVSFSYNEQFF
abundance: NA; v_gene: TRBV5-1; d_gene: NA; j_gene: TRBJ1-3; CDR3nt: TGCGCCAGCAGCCCACAGAGCTCTGGAAACACCATATATTTT; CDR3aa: CASSPQSSGNTIYF
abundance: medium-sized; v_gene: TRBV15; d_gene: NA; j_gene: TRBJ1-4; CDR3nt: TGTGCCACCAGCAGAGACGTCGCCCGCACGCAGTTGGAAAAACTGTTTTTT; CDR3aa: CATSRDVARTQLEKLFF
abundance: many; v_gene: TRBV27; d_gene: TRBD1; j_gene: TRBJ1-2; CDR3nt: TGTGCCAGCAGTTTACGGAGGGGGCTGGGACACACCTTC; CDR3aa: CASSLRRGLGHTF
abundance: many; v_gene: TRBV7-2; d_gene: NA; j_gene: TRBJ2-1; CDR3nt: TGTGCCAGCAGTCCCGACTCTCGCTCCTACAATGAGCAGTTCTTC; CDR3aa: CASSPDSRSYNEQFF
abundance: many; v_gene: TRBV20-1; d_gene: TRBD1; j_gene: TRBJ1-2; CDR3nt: TGCAGTGCTAGAGGGGTCGGACAGGGGGCTTGGGGCTACACCTTC; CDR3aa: CSARGVGQGAWGYTF
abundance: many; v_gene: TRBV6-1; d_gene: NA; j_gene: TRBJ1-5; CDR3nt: TGTGCCAGCAGGGATACACGGACAGCCCTAATTACGAATCAGCCCCAGCATTTT; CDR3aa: CASRDTRTALITNQPQHF
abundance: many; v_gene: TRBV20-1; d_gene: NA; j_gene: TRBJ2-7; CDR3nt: TGCAGTGCTTACAGGGCGGCCGAGCAGTACTTC; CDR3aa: CSAYRAAEQYF
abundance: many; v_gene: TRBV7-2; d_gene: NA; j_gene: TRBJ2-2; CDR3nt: TGTGCCAGCAGCTTAGTTACAGGGTACACCGGGGAGCTGTTTTTT; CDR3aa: CASSLVTGYTGELFF
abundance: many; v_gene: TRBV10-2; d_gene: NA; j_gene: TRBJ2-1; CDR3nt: TGCGCCAGCAGTGAACGGGACACGAATGAGCAGTTCTTC; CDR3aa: CASSERDTNEQFF
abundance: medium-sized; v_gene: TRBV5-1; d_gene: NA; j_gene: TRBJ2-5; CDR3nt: TGCGCCAGCTCGGGTTTCCTAGGGGAGACCCAGTACTTC; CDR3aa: CASSGFLGETQYF
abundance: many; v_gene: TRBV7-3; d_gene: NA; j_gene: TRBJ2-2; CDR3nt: TGTGCCAGCAGCTTACAACCTGGGGAGCTGTTTTTT; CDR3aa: CASSLQPGELFF
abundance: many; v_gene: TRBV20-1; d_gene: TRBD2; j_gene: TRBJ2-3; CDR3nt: TGCAGTGCTAGATATTTAGGCGGGGGGGGCACAGATACGCAGTATTTT; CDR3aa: CSARYLGGGGTDTQYF
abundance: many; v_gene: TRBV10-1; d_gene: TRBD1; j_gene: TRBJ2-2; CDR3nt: TGCGCCAGCAGCAGGGGGCAGAACACCGGGGAGCTGTTTTTT; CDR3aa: CASSRGQNTGELFF
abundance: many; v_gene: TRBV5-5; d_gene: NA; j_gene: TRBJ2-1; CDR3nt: TGTGCCAGCAGCTTTACCGGGGACTCGAATGAGCAGTTCTTC; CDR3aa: CASSFTGDSNEQFF
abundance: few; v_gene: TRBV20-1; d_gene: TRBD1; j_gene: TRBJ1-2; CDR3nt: TGCAGTGCTAGAAACACGGACAGGGGGCCCTATGGCTACACCTTC; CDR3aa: CSARNTDRGPYGYTF
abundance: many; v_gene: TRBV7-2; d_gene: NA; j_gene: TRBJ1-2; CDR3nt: TGTGCCAGCACCAATACAGGGTATGACTACACCTTC; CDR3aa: CASTNTGYDYTF
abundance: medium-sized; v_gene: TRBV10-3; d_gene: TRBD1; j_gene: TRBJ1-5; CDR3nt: TGTGCCACGAGGGACAGGGGCGTGGAAGGCAATCAGCCCCAGCATTTT; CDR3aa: CATRDRGVEGNQPQHF
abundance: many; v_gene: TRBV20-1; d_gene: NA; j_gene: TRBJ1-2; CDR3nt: TGCAGTGCGAAGAACTATGGCTACACCTTC; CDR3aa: CSAKNYGYTF
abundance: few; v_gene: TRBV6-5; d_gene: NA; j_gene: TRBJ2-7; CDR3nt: TGTGCCAGCAGTTACTCAGGGGCCCCCTACGAGCAGTACTTC; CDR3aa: CASSYSGAPYEQYF
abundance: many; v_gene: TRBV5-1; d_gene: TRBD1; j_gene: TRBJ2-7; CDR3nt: TGCGCCAGCATGACGGAAGACAGGGCCTACGAGCAGTACTTC; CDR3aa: CASMTEDRAYEQYF
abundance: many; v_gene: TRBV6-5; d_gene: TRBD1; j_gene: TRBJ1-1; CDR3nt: TGTGCCAGCAGCGGGACAGCCGGGGAAAAAGCTTTCTTT; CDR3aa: CASSGTAGEKAFF
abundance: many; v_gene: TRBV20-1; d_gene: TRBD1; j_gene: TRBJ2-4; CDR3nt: TGCAGTGCTGGGACAGGGGGCAAAAACATTCAGTACTTC; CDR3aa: CSAGTGGKNIQYF
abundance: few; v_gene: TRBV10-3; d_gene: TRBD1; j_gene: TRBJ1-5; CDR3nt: TGTGCCATCACACCGGGACAGGGTCAGCCCCAGAATTTT; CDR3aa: CAITPGQGQPQNF
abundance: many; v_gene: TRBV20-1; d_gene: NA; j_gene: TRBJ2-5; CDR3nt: TGCAGTGCTATCGGGCGGGGTTACCAAGAGACCCAGTACTTC; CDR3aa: CSAIGRGYQETQYF
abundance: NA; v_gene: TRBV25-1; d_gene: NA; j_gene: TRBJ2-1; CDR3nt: TGTGCCAGCAGTGAAATCCCCAATGAGCAGTTCTTC; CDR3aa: CASSEIPNEQFF
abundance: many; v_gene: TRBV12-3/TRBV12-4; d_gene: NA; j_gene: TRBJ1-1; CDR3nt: TGTGCCAGCAGTCCCCTTACTACTGAAGCTTTCTTT; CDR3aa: CASSPLTTEAFF
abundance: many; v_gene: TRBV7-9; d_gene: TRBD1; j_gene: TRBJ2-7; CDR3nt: TGTGCCAGCAGCTCAGACAGGGGGTCCTACGAGCAGTACTTC; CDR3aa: CASSSDRGSYEQYF